This entry features one T cell receptor beta chain sequence. RNA transcripts were the template for amplifying TCR beta CDR3 regions. HTBI primers were used for first-round RT-PCR of the TCR CDR3. TCRdb ran MiXCR on the multiplex PCR reads and lists one entry per CDR3 protein. Among 500,000 to 650,000 distinct CDR3 sequences listed, about 20% were seen once. The data are from a study of T cells in Graves' hyperthyroidism and ophthalmopathy. The CDR3 is 16 amino acids. V was trimmed by 0 bases and J by 0 bases, leaving 9 bases between them. Germline CDR1 is MDHEN and CDR2 is SYDVKM. This receptor was obtained from a man aged 35 to 55 with Graves' ophthalmopathy. The rearrangement joins TRBV28 to TRBJ1-3; a possible D gene is TRBD1 (5 bases). Sequencing used blood. The DNA of the CDR3 is TGTGCCAGCAGTTTATGGGGGGTCTCCTCTGGAAACACCATATATTTT. Protein sequence: CASSLWGVSSGNTIYF.